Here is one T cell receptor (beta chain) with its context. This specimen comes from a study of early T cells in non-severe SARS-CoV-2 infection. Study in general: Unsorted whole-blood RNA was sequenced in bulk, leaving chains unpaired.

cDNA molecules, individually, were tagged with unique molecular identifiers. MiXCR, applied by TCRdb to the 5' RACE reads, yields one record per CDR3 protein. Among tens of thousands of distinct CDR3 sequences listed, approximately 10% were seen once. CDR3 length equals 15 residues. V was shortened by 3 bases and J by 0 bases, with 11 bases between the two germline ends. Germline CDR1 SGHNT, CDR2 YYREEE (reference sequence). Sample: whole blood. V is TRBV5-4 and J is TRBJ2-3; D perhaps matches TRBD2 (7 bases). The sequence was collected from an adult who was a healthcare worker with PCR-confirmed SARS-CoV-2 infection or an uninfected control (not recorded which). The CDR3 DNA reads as TGTGCCAGCAGCTCGGGGGGACATAGCACAGATACGCAGTATTTT. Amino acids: CASSSGGHSTDTQYF.